Here is one TCR beta chain with its context. The data belong to a study of blood T cell repertoires in COVID-19. Looked up from germline, CDR1 is SGHVS and CDR2 is FQNEAQ. This CDR3 region has 15 residues. Trimming took 0 bases from V and 2 from J; bases not matched to a gene: 3. The table came from immunoSEQ multiplex PCR; TCRdb's copy has only in-frame clones and leaves some out. The sample includes under 200,000 clones, roughly 83% of them seen just once. The chain has TRBV7-8 and TRBJ2-7, with 8 nucleotides matching TRBD1. The sample taken for sequencing was peripheral blood. The clonotype was recovered from a woman aged 80 or older with active or convalescent COVID-19. The CDR3 loop is CASSLARDRPYEQYF. The CDR3 coding sequence is TGTGCCAGCAGCTTAGCCCGGGACAGGCCCTACGAGCAGTACTTC. Supplemented by reference TRBV7-8 and TRBJ2-7, the full variable domain reads GAGVSQSPRYKVAKRGQDVALRCDPISGHVSLFWYQQALGQGPEFLTYFQNEAQLDKSGLPSDRFFAERPEGSVSTLKIQRTQQEDSAVYLCASSLARDRPYEQYFGPGTRLTVT.